Below, 21 T cell receptor beta chains from the same sample are listed, as sequenced in a study of Tregs in tolerant kidney transplant recipients. Clones were read by immunoSEQ multiplex PCR, and TCRdb kept only the in-frame ones, dropping some. The sample includes 85,000 to 95,000 clones, roughly nine tenths of them seen just once. Sequenced sample: CD8+ T cells from blood. The source is a human donor in good health.

There are a few counts of this clone. The V call is TRBV13, the J call TRBJ1-2, with TRBD1 as a possible D gene (6 bases). V was pared by 5 bases and J by 0 bases, with 13 bases between. Per the germline V gene, CDR1 is PRHDT and CDR2 is FYEKMQ (reference sequence). The CDR3 sequence is 15 residues long. Written as DNA, the CDR3 is TGTGCCAGCAGCAGTAGACAGGCCACTAACTATGGCTACACCTTC. It codes for CASSSRQATNYGYTF. Filled out from reference TRBV13 and TRBJ1-2, the complete variable domain reads AAGVIQSPRHLIKEKRETATLKCYPIPRHDTVYWYQQGPGQDPQFLISFYEKMQSDKGSIPDRFSAQQFSDYHSELNMSSLELGDSALYFCASSSRQATNYGYTFGSGTRLTVV.

V is TRBV27 and J is TRBJ2-3, with D unresolved. The CDR3 is 16 residues long. Germline assignment: CDR1 MNHEY and CDR2 SMNVEV (reference sequence). The V gene lost 5 bases and the J gene lost 2 bases, with 17 bases spanning the gap. The CDR3 bases are TGTGCCAGCAGTCCCAAACACGGAGTTGCCACAGATACGCAGTATTTT. It codes for CASSPKHGVATDTQYF.

J is TRBJ2-1 and V is TRBV6-5; D gene unclear. The CDR3 totals 13 residues. Trimming removed 0 bases at V and 5 bases at J, with 5 bases between. Germline lookup yields CDR1 MNHEY and CDR2 SVGAGI. CDR3 protein: CASSYSSDNEQFF. CDR3 nucleotide sequence: TGTGCCAGCAGTTACTCGAGCGACAATGAGCAGTTCTTC.

This chain joins TRBV5-6 and TRBJ1-2; 8 nucleotides match TRBD1. Looked up from germline, CDR1 is SGHDT and CDR2 is YYEEEE. V lost 6 bases to trimming and J lost 8 bases; unmatched junction nucleotides: 12. The length of the CDR3 is 14 residues. The CDR3 loop is CASNLDRVIVGYTF. The CDR3 nucleotides read TGTGCCAGCAACCTGGACAGGGTGATAGTGGGCTACACCTTC.

The V gene is TRBV6-1, the J gene TRBJ2-7; D might be TRBD2 (5 bases). Trimming removed 7 bases at V and 4 bases at J, with 14 bases between. The CDR3 is 13 residues long. Per germline, CDR1 MNHNS and CDR2 SASEGT. The CDR3 region has the DNA TGTGCCAGCAATCCGGCGGGTGGGTACGAGCAGTACTTC. Protein: CASNPAGGYEQYF.

This clone was seen a single time. The J gene is TRBJ2-7, the V gene TRBV23-1, with a weak D call TRBD1 (6 bases). TRBV23-1 is filed as an ORF, its function uncertain. The CDR3 is 15 amino acids. Trimming cost V 7 bases and J 1 base, with 17 bases left between them. CDR3 protein: CASNIPDRTSYEQYF. The CDR3 nucleotides are TGCGCCAGCAACATACCTGACAGGACGTCCTACGAGCAGTACTTC.

V gene TRBV10-2 combines with J gene TRBJ2-3; 9 bases agree with TRBD2. The germline V gene encodes CDR1 WSHSY and CDR2 SAAADI. The CDR3 loop spans 13 amino acids. V was pared by 6 bases and J by 6 bases, with 4 bases of the junction left unmatched. The CDR3 spells CASRERGADTQYF. The DNA of the CDR3 is TGCGCCAGCAGGGAGCGGGGGGCTGATACGCAGTATTTT.

The chain uses TRBV15 and TRBJ1-2; no clear D gene. The CDR3 extends over 18 amino acids. The germline gives CDR1 LNHNV, CDR2 YYDKDF (reference sequence). Trimming left V 4 bases short and J 0 bases short, with 21 bases between. The CDR3 region is CATSKTGRTPISNYGYTF. The CDR3 DNA is TGTGCCACCAGCAAAACCGGCAGGACCCCGATTTCTAACTATGGCTACACCTTC. The variable domain in full, with the rest retrieved from reference TRBV15 and TRBJ1-2, is DAMVIQNPRYQVTQFGKPVTLSCSQTLNHNVMYWYQQKSSQAPKLLFHYYDKDFNNEADTPDNFQSRRPNTSFCFLDIRSPGLGDTAMYLCATSKTGRTPISNYGYTFGSGTRLTVV.

For the CDR3, the DNA is TGTGCCAGCAGCTTAGCTGCCGGGACAACCATCTACGAGCAGTACTTC. This sequence encodes CASSLAAGTTIYEQYF. The chain has TRBV7-8 and TRBJ2-7; a possible D gene is TRBD1 (6 bases). V lost 0 bases and J 3 bases, leaving 15 bases between the germline ends. CDR1 and CDR2 from the germline V gene are SGHVS and FQNEAQ. CDR3 length: 16 amino acids.

The chain employs TRBV9 and TRBJ2-3, with 8 nucleotides matching TRBD1. The germline V gene has CDR1 SGDLS and CDR2 YYNGEE. This CDR3 is built from 14 residues. V lost 4 bases and J lost 0; bases outside the gene matches: 1. CDR3 DNA sequence: TGTGCCAGCAGCCGGGACAGGAGCACAGATACGCAGTATTTT. It is translated as CASSRDRSTDTQYF.

V and J are TRBV29-1 and TRBJ2-1; 9 positions agree with TRBD1. CDR3 length: 12 amino acids. The germline V gene encodes CDR1 SQVTM and CDR2 ANQGSEA. With V trimmed by 6 bases and J by 15 bases, 12 bases remained unmatched. The CDR3 is CSVLQTGGKRFF. In nucleotides, the CDR3 is TGCAGCGTGCTACAAACAGGGGGCAAGAGGTTCTTC.

The chain couples TRBV7-9 to TRBJ1-2, with 7 bases fitting TRBD1. V lost 5 bases and J lost 8; bases outside the gene matches: 8. This CDR3 region has 13 residues. Germline V gene data show CDR1 as SEHNR and CDR2 as FQNEAQ (reference sequence). This CDR3 reads CASSTDRTGGYTF. Written as DNA, the CDR3 is TGTGCCAGCAGCACGGACAGGACGGGGGGCTACACCTTC.

The J gene is TRBJ2-7, the V gene TRBV6-5, with a possible D match to TRBD1 (6 bases). The CDR3 sequence is 14 residues long. The germline V gene has CDR1 MNHEY and CDR2 SVGAGI. With 6 bases removed from V and 2 bases from J, the gap between germline ends came to 14 bases. This chain's CDR3 is CASRFSGEAYEQYF. CDR3 coding DNA: TGTGCCAGCAGATTTTCAGGGGAAGCCTACGAGCAGTACTTC.

The rearrangement links TRBV11-2 to TRBJ2-5; D is possibly TRBD2 (6 bases). Germline CDR1 and CDR2: SGHAT and FQNNGV. V dropped 4 bases and J dropped 5 bases, with 20 bases sitting between them. The CDR3 totals 16 residues. CDR3 bases: TGTGCCAGCAGCTCAATGGGGCCGCGACTAGTTGAGACCCAGTACTTC. The encoded protein is CASSSMGPRLVETQYF.

V usage is TRBV5-6 and J usage is TRBJ2-1; 7 positions agree with TRBD2. The germline CDR1 and CDR2 sequences are SGHDT and YYEEEE. CDR3 length: 16 residues. With V trimmed by 5 bases and J by 7 bases, 15 bases remained unmatched. The CDR3 reads CASRGWWEGLGNEQFF. CDR3 coding DNA: TGTGCCAGCAGGGGTTGGTGGGAGGGCCTTGGGAATGAGCAGTTCTTC.

CDR3 in DNA: TGTGCCAGCAGTTACCGGGACTCCTACAATGAGCAGTTCTTC. Residues: CASSYRDSYNEQFF. The chain carries TRBV25-1 and TRBJ2-1; the D gene is possibly TRBD2 (5 bases). The CDR3 runs 14 residues. V was clipped by 5 bases and J by 0 bases, with 8 bases between them. Germline CDR1 and CDR2: MGHDK and SYGVNS. The variable domain in full, completed from reference TRBV25-1 and TRBJ2-1, reads EADIYQTPRYLVIGTGKKITLECSQTMGHDKMYWYQQDPGMELHLIHYSYGVNSTEKGDLSSESTVSRIRTEHFPLTLESARPSHTSQYLCASSYRDSYNEQFFGPGTRLTVL.

The chain has TRBV13 and TRBJ2-7; 14 bases are shared with TRBD2. V shed 4 bases, J shed 3 bases, and the junction held 2 bases outside the gene matches. In germline, CDR1 is PRHDT, CDR2 FYEKMQ (reference sequence). The CDR3 contains 15 residues. The DNA of the CDR3 is TGTGCCAGCAGCTCCGGACTAGCGGGAGGCTACGAGCAGTACTTC. It codes for CASSSGLAGGYEQYF.

The gene calls are TRBV7-8 and TRBJ2-2; 14 nucleotides align to TRBD2. Germline values: CDR1 SGHVS, CDR2 FQNEAQ. The CDR3 covers 19 residues. Germline trimming cut 3 bases from V and 3 bases from J; bases unmatched to any gene: 9. For the CDR3, the DNA is TGTGCCAGCAGCTTGAAAGTGGGACTAGCGGGAGTGGACACCGGGGAGCTGTTTTTT. Protein: CASSLKVGLAGVDTGELFF.

The V call is TRBV6-5, the J call TRBJ2-7, with 9 nucleotides matching TRBD2. With 8 bases clipped from V and 9 bases from J, the junction kept 14 bases outside the gene matches. CDR1 MNHEY and CDR2 SVGAGI come from the germline V gene. This CDR3 region has 14 residues. The CDR3 here is CASAAGGRDAVQYF. The CDR3 nucleotides are TGTGCCAGCGCCGCGGGCGGGAGGGATGCGGTGCAGTACTTC.

This clone has a single count. The V and J genes are TRBV7-9 and TRBJ2-5; D uncertain. The V end lost 3 bases, the J end lost 1 base, and 12 bases lay between the germline ends. The CDR3 runs to 15 residues. Germline CDR1 SEHNR, CDR2 FQNEAQ (reference sequence). The CDR3 DNA reads TGTGCCAGCAGCTTTGAGGAGATGGGCCAAGAGACCCAGTACTTC. Translating it yields CASSFEEMGQETQYF.

The chain employs TRBV5-8 and TRBJ2-5; D may match TRBD1 or TRBD2 (7 bases each). The CDR3 length is 15 residues. Germline values: CDR1 SGHTS, CDR2 YDEGEE. V shed 1 base and J shed 5 bases, with 15 bases lying between them. The CDR3 is CASSLLGTAGETQYF. The CDR3 DNA reads TGTGCCAGCAGCTTGCTAGGGACAGCGGGGGAGACCCAGTACTTC.